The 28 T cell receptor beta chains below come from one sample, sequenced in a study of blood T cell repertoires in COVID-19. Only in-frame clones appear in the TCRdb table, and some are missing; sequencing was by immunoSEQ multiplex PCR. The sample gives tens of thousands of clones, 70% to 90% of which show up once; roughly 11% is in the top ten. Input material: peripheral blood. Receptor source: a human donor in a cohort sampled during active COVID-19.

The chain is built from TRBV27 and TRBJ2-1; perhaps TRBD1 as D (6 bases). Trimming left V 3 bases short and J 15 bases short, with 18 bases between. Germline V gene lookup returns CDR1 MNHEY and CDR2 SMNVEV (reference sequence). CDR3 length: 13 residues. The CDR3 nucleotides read TGTGCCAGCAGTTTTTCCTTCTTTCAGGGGTGGTTCTTC. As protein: CASSFSFFQGWFF.

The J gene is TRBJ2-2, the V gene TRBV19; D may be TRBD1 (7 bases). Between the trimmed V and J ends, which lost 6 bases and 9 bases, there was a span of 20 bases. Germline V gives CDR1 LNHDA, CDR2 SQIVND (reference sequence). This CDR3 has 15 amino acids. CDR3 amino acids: CASRGGRTGKWELFF. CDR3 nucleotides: TGTGCCAGTAGAGGTGGGAGGACAGGAAAGTGGGAGCTGTTTTTT.

The CDR3 nucleotides are TGTGCCAGCAGATTGCCGGGTATTTTAATCAATGAGCAGTTCTTC. It translates to CASRLPGILINEQFF. This chain uses TRBV6-5 with TRBJ2-1; D is unclear. CDR1 and CDR2 (germline): MNHEY, SVGAGI. Between the trimmed V and J ends, which lost 6 bases and 6 bases, there was a span of 18 bases. The CDR3 spans 15 residues.

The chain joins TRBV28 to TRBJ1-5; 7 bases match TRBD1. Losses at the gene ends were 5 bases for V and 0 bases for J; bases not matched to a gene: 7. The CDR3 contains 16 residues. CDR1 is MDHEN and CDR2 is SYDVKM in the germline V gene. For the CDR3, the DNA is TGTGCCAGCAGTACCACAGGGGCGTATAGCAATCAGCCCCAGCATTTT. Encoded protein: CASSTTGAYSNQPQHF. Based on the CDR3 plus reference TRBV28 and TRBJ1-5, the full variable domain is DVKVTQSSRYLVKRTGEKVFLECVQDMDHENMFWYRQDPGLGLRLIYFSYDVKMKEKGDIPEGYSVSREKKERFSLILESASTNQTSMYLCASSTTGAYSNQPQHFGDGTRLSIL.

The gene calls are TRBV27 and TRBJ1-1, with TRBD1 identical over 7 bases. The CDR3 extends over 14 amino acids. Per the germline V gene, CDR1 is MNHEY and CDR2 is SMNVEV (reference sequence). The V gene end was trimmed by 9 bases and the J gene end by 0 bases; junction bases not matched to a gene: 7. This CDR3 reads CASQGTAMNTEAFF. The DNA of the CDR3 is TGTGCCAGTCAAGGGACAGCGATGAACACTGAAGCTTTCTTT.

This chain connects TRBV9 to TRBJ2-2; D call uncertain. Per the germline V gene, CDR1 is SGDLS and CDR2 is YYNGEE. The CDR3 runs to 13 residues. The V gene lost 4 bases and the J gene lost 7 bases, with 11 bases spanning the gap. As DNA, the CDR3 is TGTGCCAGCAGCCCCCGCGTAGACGGGGAGCTGTTTTTT. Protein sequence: CASSPRVDGELFF. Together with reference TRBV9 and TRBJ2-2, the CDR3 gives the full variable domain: DSGVTQTPKHLITATGQRVTLRCSPRSGDLSVYWYQQSLDQGLQFLIQYYNGEERAKGNILERFSAQQFPDLHSELNLSSLELGDSALYFCASSPRVDGELFFGEGSRLTVL.

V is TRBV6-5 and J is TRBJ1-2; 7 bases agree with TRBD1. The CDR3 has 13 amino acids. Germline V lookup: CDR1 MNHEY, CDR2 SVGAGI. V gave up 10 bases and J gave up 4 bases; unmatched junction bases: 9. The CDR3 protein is CATYNPGGYGYTF. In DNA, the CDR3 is TGTGCCACCTACAACCCAGGGGGCTATGGCTACACCTTC.

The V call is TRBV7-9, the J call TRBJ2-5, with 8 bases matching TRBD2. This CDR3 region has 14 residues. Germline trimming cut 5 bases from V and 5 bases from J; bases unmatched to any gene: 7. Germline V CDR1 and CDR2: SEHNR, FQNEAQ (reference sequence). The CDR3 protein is CASSPDSGAETQYF. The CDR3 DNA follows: TGTGCCAGCAGCCCCGATAGCGGGGCGGAGACCCAGTACTTC.

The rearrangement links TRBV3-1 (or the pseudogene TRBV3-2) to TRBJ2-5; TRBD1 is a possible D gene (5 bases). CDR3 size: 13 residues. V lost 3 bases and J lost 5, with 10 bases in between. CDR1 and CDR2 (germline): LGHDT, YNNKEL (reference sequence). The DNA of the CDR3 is TGTGCCAGCAGCCAGCAGGGTTACGAGACCCAGTACTTC. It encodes CASSQQGYETQYF.

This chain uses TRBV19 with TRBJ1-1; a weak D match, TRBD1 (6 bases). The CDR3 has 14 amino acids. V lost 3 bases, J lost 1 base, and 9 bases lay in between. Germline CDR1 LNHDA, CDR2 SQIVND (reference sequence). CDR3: CASSINRENTEAFF. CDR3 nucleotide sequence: TGTGCCAGTAGTATTAACAGGGAGAACACTGAAGCTTTCTTT.

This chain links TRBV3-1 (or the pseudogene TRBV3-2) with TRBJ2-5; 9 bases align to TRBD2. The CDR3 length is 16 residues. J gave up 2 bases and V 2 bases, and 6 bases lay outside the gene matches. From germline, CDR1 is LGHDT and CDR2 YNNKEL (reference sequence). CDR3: CASSQLSSGGQETQYF. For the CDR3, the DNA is TGTGCCAGCAGCCAACTAAGCAGCGGGGGGCAAGAGACCCAGTACTTC.

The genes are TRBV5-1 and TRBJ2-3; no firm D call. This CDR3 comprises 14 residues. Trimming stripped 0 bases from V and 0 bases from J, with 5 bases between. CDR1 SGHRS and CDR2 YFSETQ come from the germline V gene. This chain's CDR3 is CASSLVSSTDTQYF. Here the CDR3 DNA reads TGCGCCAGCAGCTTGGTATCTAGCACAGATACGCAGTATTTT.

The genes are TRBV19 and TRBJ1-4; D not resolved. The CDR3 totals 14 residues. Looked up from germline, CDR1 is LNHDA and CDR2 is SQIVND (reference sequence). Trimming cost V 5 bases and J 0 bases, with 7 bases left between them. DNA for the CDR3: TGTGCCAGTAGTTTCCGAGCAACTAATGAAAAACTGTTTTTT. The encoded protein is CASSFRATNEKLFF.

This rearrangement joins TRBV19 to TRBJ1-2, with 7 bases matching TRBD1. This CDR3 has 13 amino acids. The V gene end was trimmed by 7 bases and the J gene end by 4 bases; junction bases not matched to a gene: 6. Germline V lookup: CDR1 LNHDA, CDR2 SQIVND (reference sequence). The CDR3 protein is CASTIGTAYGYTF. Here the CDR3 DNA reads TGTGCCAGTACCATCGGGACAGCCTATGGCTACACCTTC.

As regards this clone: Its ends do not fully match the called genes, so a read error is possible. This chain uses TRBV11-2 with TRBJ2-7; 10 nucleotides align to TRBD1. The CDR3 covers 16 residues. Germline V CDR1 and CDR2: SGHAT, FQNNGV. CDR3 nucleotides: TGTGCCAGCACCTTAACCGGGACAGGGGTCTTCTCCGAGCAGTACTTC. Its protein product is CASTLTGTGVFSEQYF. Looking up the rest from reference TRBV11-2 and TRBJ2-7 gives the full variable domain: EAGVAQSPRYKIIEKRQSVAFWCNPISGHATLYWYQQILGQGPKLLIQFQNNGVVDDSQLPKDRFSAERLKGVDSTLKIQPAKLEDSAVYLCASTLTGTGVFSEQYFGPGTRLTVT.

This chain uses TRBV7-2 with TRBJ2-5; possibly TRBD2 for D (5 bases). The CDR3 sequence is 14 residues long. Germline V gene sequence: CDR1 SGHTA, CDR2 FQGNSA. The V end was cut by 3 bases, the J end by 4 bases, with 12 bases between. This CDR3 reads CASSFNLGGETQYF. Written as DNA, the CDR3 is TGTGCCAGCAGCTTTAACTTAGGAGGAGAGACCCAGTACTTC.

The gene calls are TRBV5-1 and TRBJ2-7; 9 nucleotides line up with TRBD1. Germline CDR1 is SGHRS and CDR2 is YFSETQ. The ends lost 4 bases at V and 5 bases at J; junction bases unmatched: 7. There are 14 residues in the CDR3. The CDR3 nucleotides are TGCGCCAGCAGCCCGACAGGGGGGGTGGACGAGCAGTACTTC. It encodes CASSPTGGVDEQYF.

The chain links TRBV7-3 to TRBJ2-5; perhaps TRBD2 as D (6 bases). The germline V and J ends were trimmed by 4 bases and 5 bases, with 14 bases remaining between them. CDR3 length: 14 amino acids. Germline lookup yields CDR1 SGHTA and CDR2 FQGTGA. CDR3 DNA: TGTGCCAGCAGCTGGTCCGGGGGTGTGGAGACCCAGTACTTC. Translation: CASSWSGGVETQYF.

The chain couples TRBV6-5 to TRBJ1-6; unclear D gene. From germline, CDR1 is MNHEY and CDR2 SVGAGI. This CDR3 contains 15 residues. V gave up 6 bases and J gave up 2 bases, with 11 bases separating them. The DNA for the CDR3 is TGTGCCAGCAGCCCCCCCGGGGCCTATAATTCACCCCTCCACTTT. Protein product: CASSPPGAYNSPLHF.

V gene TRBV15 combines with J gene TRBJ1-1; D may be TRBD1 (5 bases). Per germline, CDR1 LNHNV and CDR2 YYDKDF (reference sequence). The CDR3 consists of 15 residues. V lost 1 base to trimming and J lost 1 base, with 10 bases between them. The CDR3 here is CATSRGGDGNTEAFF. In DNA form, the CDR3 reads TGTGCCACCAGCAGAGGGGGGGATGGGAACACTGAAGCTTTCTTT.

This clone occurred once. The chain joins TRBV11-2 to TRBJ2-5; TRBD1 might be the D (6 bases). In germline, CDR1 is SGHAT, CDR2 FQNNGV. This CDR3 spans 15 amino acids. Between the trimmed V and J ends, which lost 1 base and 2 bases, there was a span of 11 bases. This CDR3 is CASSLGQGLQETQYF. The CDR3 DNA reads TGTGCCAGCAGCTTAGGGCAGGGGTTACAAGAGACCCAGTACTTC.

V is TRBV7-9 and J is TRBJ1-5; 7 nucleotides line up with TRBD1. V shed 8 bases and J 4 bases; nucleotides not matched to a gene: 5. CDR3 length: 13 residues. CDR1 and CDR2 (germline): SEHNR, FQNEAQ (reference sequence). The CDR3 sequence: CASSGQINQPQHF. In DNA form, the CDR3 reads TGTGCCAGCTCGGGACAGATTAATCAGCCCCAGCATTTT.

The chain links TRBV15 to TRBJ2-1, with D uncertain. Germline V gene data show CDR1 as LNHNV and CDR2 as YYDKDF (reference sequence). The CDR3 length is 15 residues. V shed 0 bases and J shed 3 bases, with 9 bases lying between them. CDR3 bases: TGTGCCACCAGCAGAGAACGACTGAACTACAATGAGCAGTTCTTC. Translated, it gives CATSRERLNYNEQFF.

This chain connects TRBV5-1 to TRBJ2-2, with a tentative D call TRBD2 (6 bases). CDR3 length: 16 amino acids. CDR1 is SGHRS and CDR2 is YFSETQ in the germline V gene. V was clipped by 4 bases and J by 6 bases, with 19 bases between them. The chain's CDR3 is CASSQGLPGVSGELFF. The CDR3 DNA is TGCGCCAGCAGCCAGGGCCTCCCGGGAGTATCCGGGGAGCTGTTTTTT.

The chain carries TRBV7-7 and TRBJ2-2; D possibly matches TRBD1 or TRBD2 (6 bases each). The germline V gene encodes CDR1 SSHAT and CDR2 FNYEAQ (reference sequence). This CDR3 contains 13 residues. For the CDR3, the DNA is TGTGCTAGCGGAAAGGGGGTCACCGGGGAGCTGTTTTTT. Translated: CASGKGVTGELFF.

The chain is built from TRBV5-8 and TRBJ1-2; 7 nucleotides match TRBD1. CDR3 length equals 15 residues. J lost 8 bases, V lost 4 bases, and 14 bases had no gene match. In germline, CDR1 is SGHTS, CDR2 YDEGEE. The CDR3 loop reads CASSLTGMDGLGYTF. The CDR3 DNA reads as TGTGCCAGCAGCCTGACAGGGATGGATGGTTTGGGCTACACCTTC.

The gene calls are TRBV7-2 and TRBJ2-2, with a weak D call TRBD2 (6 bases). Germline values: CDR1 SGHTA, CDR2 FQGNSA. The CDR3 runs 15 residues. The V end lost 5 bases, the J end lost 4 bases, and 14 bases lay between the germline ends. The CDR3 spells CASSVSGGSTGELFF. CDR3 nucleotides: TGTGCCAGCAGCGTTTCAGGAGGGTCCACCGGGGAGCTGTTTTTT.

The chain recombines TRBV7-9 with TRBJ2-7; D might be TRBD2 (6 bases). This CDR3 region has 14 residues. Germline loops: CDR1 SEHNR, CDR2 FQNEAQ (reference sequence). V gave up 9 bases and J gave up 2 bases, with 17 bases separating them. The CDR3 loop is CASWNGGRTYEQYF. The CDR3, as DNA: TGTGCCAGTTGGAACGGGGGAAGAACCTACGAGCAGTACTTC.